A single sample is the source of the 22 T cell receptor beta chains below, sequenced in a study of blood T cell repertoires in COVID-19. This table comes from immunoSEQ multiplex PCR, and its TCRdb copy is limited to in-frame clones, with some not included. There are about 78,000 clones in the sample; 90% occur only once, and roughly 1% lies in the top ten. The material sequenced was peripheral blood. The receptors stem from a woman between 50 and 59 years old in a cohort sampled during active COVID-19.

The genes are TRBV5-1 and TRBJ2-7; 10 nucleotides align to TRBD1. Unmatched junction bases numbered 3, after V lost 3 bases and J lost 3 bases. The CDR3 spans 14 residues. Germline CDR1 and CDR2: SGHRS and YFSETQ. Here the CDR3 DNA reads TGCGCCAGCAGCTCCGGGACAGGGGTCTACGAGCAGTACTTC. Its translation is CASSSGTGVYEQYF.

The chain employs TRBV5-6 and TRBJ1-2; TRBD1 might be the D (6 bases). The ends were cut back, 4 bases at V and 3 bases at J, with 10 bases in the middle. Germline V gene lookup returns CDR1 SGHDT and CDR2 YYEEEE. The CDR3 is made up of 13 amino acids. CDR3 in amino acids: CASSPGHDYGYTF. In DNA, the CDR3 is TGTGCCAGCAGCCCGGGACATGACTATGGCTACACCTTC. Based on the CDR3 plus reference TRBV5-6 and TRBJ1-2, the full variable domain is DAGVTQSPTHLIKTRGQQVTLRCSPKSGHDTVSWYQQALGQGPQFIFQYYEEEERQRGNFPDRFSGHQFPNYSSELNVNALLLGDSALYLCASSPGHDYGYTFGSGTRLTVV.

The chain employs TRBV11-2 and TRBJ2-3, with 10 bases identical to TRBD2. From germline, CDR1 is SGHAT and CDR2 FQNNGV. CDR3 size: 15 residues. The V gene end was trimmed by 2 bases and the J gene end by 7 bases; junction bases not matched to a gene: 6. The CDR3 is CASSLRSLAGNTQYF. The CDR3 coding sequence is TGTGCCAGCAGCTTAAGATCACTAGCGGGAAATACGCAGTATTTT. The full variable domain, completed using reference TRBV11-2 and TRBJ2-3, is EAGVAQSPRYKIIEKRQSVAFWCNPISGHATLYWYQQILGQGPKLLIQFQNNGVVDDSQLPKDRFSAERLKGVDSTLKIQPAKLEDSAVYLCASSLRSLAGNTQYFGPGTRLTVL.

This clone has a handful of counts. The sample has other DNA sequences that encode this CDR3 too. The gene calls are TRBV6-5 and TRBJ1-2; a weak D match, TRBD1 (6 bases). The CDR3 has 13 amino acids. Germline assignment: CDR1 MNHEY and CDR2 SVGAGI. V was cut by 6 bases and J by 2 bases, with 10 bases left in between. CDR3 coding DNA: TGTGCCAGCAGCTTAACAGGGAACTATGGCTACACCTTC. This encodes CASSLTGNYGYTF.

This chain uses TRBV5-3 with TRBJ2-5; 13 bases are a match to TRBD2. TRBV5-3 is flagged as an ORF with uncertain function. With 3 bases clipped from V and 2 bases from J, the junction kept 16 bases outside the gene matches. This CDR3 has 20 residues. As DNA, the CDR3 is TGTGCCAGAAGCTCCCGTACTAGCGGGAGGGCCCCCCGGGAGCAAGAGACCCAGTACTTC. Protein sequence: CARSSRTSGRAPREQETQYF.

The chain couples TRBV6-6 to TRBJ2-7; a possible D gene is TRBD1 (6 bases). The CDR3 loop spans 13 amino acids. Germline CDR1 reads MNHNY; CDR2 reads SVGAGI (reference sequence). V shed 4 bases and J shed 6 bases, with 13 bases lying between them. The CDR3 bases are TGTGCCAGCAGTTCGACAGGATCGGGCGAGCAGTACTTC. Amino acid sequence: CASSSTGSGEQYF.

The chain has TRBV29-1 and TRBJ2-7, with a possible D match to TRBD1 (7 bases). V dropped 4 bases and J dropped 1 base, with 14 bases sitting between them. The CDR3 covers 14 residues. Germline values: CDR1 SQVTM, CDR2 ANQGSEA. The CDR3 DNA is TGCAGCGTTGGGAGGGACAGCTCATCCTACGAGCAGTACTTC. This translates into CSVGRDSSSYEQYF.

The chain joins TRBV27 to TRBJ2-3, with D possibly matching TRBD2 (7 bases). The V end was cut by 8 bases, the J end by 2 bases, with 17 bases between. CDR1 is MNHEY and CDR2 is SMNVEV in the germline V gene (reference sequence). The CDR3 runs 15 residues. CDR3 bases: TGTGCCAGCCATTGGCGGGGGCTTATCACAGATACGCAGTATTTT. Residues: CASHWRGLITDTQYF.

The chain recombines TRBV6-5 with TRBJ1-1; TRBD1 matches 8 bases. J lost 1 base, V lost 6 bases, and 4 bases had no gene match. The CDR3 sequence is 14 residues long. Germline lookup yields CDR1 MNHEY and CDR2 SVGAGI. The CDR3 nucleotides are TGTGCCAGCAGCCCCGACAGGGGGAACACTGAAGCTTTCTTT. Protein sequence: CASSPDRGNTEAFF.

The V and J genes are TRBV28 and TRBJ2-7; 8 positions match TRBD2. The CDR3 has 14 residues. V shed 5 bases, J shed 4 bases, and the junction held 7 bases outside the gene matches. Looked up from germline, CDR1 is MDHEN and CDR2 is SYDVKM. The CDR3 here is CASSREGGPYEQYF. CDR3 sequence (DNA): TGTGCCAGCAGTCGGGAGGGGGGGCCTTACGAGCAGTACTTC. Drawing the rest from reference TRBV28 and TRBJ2-7, the complete variable domain is DVKVTQSSRYLVKRTGEKVFLECVQDMDHENMFWYRQDPGLGLRLIYFSYDVKMKEKGDIPEGYSVSREKKERFSLILESASTNQTSMYLCASSREGGPYEQYFGPGTRLTVT.

The gene calls are TRBV6-4 and TRBJ2-3, with TRBD2 matching 8 bases. The CDR3 consists of 15 residues. J gave up 5 bases and V 6 bases, and 10 bases lay outside the gene matches. Germline V CDR1 and CDR2: MRHNA, SNTAGT. DNA for the CDR3: TGTGCCAGCAGAGCACTAGCGGAGGGGGAAGATACGCAGTATTTT. Its translation: CASRALAEGEDTQYF.

The genes are TRBV29-1 and TRBJ1-1; TRBD1 is a possible D gene (6 bases). The CDR3 covers 13 residues. V was pared by 6 bases and J by 5 bases, with 16 bases between. Germline CDR1 and CDR2: SQVTM and ANQGSEA. The CDR3: CSVLGGEGTEAFF. CDR3 DNA: TGCAGCGTCCTTGGGGGCGAAGGAACTGAAGCTTTCTTT.

The chain employs TRBV28 and TRBJ2-1; 10 bases align to TRBD2. Germline loops: CDR1 MDHEN, CDR2 SYDVKM. The CDR3 has 13 residues. With 7 bases clipped from V and 15 bases from J, the junction kept 12 bases outside the gene matches. CDR3 sequence (DNA): TGTGCCAGCATTCCCGAACTAGCGGGGCACCCGTTCTTC. It is translated as CASIPELAGHPFF.

This sequence joins TRBV6-5 and TRBJ1-2; a weak D match, TRBD1 (5 bases). V lost 8 bases, J lost 0 bases, and 16 bases lay in between. This CDR3 has 15 residues. Germline values: CDR1 MNHEY, CDR2 SVGAGI. CDR3 protein: CASQPGFNANYGYTF. The CDR3 DNA sequence: TGTGCCAGCCAACCAGGGTTCAACGCTAACTATGGCTACACCTTC.

This clone was observed a few times. This sequence joins TRBV4-1 and TRBJ2-1, with D hard to call. The CDR3 extends over 11 amino acids. V was clipped by 8 bases and J by 5 bases, with 7 bases between them. Germline CDR1 MGHRA, CDR2 YSYEKL. The CDR3 spells CASRSNNEQFF. CDR3 bases: TGCGCCAGCCGGAGCAACAATGAGCAGTTCTTC.

V usage is TRBV10-2 and J usage is TRBJ1-2; tentatively, D is TRBD1 (6 bases). There are 19 residues in the CDR3. CDR1 is WSHSY, CDR2 SAAADI, per germline. Trimming stripped 4 bases from V and 3 bases from J, with 27 bases between. The chain's CDR3 is CASSGSGGDMSQGDYGYTF. Here the CDR3 DNA reads TGCGCCAGCAGTGGGTCGGGAGGGGACATGTCTCAAGGAGACTATGGCTACACCTTC.

The chain couples TRBV29-1 to TRBJ1-2; possibly TRBD1 for D (6 bases). CDR1 SQVTM and CDR2 ANQGSEA come from the germline V gene. This CDR3 is built from 14 residues. V lost 5 bases and J 3 bases, leaving 16 bases between the germline ends. CDR3 DNA: TGCAGCGTTAACAGGGCCTCGGCGGACTATGGCTACACCTTC. This translates into CSVNRASADYGYTF.

The rearrangement joins TRBV7-2 to TRBJ2-2, with D possibly TRBD1 on 5 matching bases. Trimming took 3 bases from V and 0 from J, leaving 5 bases between them. Germline V gene sequence: CDR1 SGHTA, CDR2 FQGNSA. The CDR3 is 14 residues long. The CDR3 region is CASSLDTNTGELFF. CDR3 nucleotides: TGTGCCAGCAGCTTGGACACGAACACCGGGGAGCTGTTTTTT.

The genes are TRBV19 and TRBJ1-2; TRBD1 is a possible D gene (6 bases). Per germline, CDR1 LNHDA and CDR2 SQIVND (reference sequence). The germline V and J ends were trimmed by 4 bases and 4 bases, with 19 bases remaining between them. CDR3 length equals 16 residues. CDR3 sequence reads: CASSKGEGSPIYGYTF. The CDR3 DNA reads as TGTGCCAGTAGTAAGGGGGAAGGGAGCCCCATCTATGGCTACACCTTC.

This chain links TRBV10-2 with TRBJ1-2, with D unresolved. The germline V gene has CDR1 WSHSY and CDR2 SAAADI. V lost 8 bases, J lost 6 bases, and 28 bases lay in between. The CDR3 has 17 amino acids. The CDR3, as DNA: TGCGCCAGCTGGAAGGTCGGGGTACCCGATTCGTCGAATGGCTACACCTTC. Protein: CASWKVGVPDSSNGYTF.

The J gene is TRBJ1-3, the V gene TRBV6-6, with 7 bases that match TRBD1. J was trimmed by 6 bases and V by 0 bases; bases with no gene match: 8. Germline V gene data show CDR1 as MNHNY and CDR2 as SVGAGI (reference sequence). The CDR3 extends over 16 amino acids. The CDR3 coding sequence is TGTGCCAGCAGTTACTCAAAACAGGGGCCCGAAAACACCATATATTTT. It is translated as CASSYSKQGPENTIYF.

Remarks on this clone: Different DNA sequences within this sample yield the same CDR3. The chain employs TRBV18 and TRBJ1-2; TRBD1 aligns across 7 bases. The CDR3 runs to 13 residues. With 6 bases clipped from V and 6 bases from J, the junction kept 7 bases outside the gene matches. From germline, CDR1 is KGHSH and CDR2 LQKENI. The CDR3 loop is CASSPDRDDGYTF. Written as DNA, the CDR3 is TGTGCCAGCTCCCCCGACAGGGATGATGGCTACACCTTC.